Each of the 5 T cell receptor beta chains below was sequenced from the same sample in a study of blood T cell repertoires in COVID-19. Only in-frame clones appear in the TCRdb table, and some are missing; sequencing was by immunoSEQ multiplex PCR. The repertoire holds 90,000 to 100,000 clones, with around 80% as singletons. The sequenced sample consisted of peripheral blood. The receptor source for this set is a man between 65 and 85 years old with acute or convalescent COVID-19.

This chain links TRBV5-1 with TRBJ2-1, with 14 bases aligning to TRBD2. The junction had 3 bases not matched to a gene; V was cut back by 4 bases and J by 6 bases. From germline, CDR1 is SGHRS and CDR2 YFSETQ. This CDR3 spans 15 amino acids. The CDR3 reads CASSAGLAGVNEQFF. CDR3 nucleotide sequence: TGCGCCAGCAGCGCGGGACTAGCGGGAGTCAATGAGCAGTTCTTC.

This chain connects TRBV24-1 to TRBJ2-5, with TRBD2 as a possible D gene (5 bases). Germline CDR1 is KGHDR and CDR2 is SFDVKD. V shed 2 bases and J shed 3 bases, with 6 bases lying between them. CDR3 length: 13 residues. The CDR3: CATSDWREETQYF. The CDR3 DNA is TGTGCCACCAGTGATTGGCGGGAAGAGACCCAGTACTTC.

This chain links TRBV3-1 (or the pseudogene TRBV3-2) with TRBJ2-3; TRBD1 aligns across 9 bases. After removal of 2 bases from V and 4 bases from J, the junction contained 10 bases not matched to a gene. The CDR3 contains 17 residues. CDR1 LGHDT and CDR2 YNNKEL come from the germline V gene (reference sequence). This CDR3 is CASSQNLRTGASDTQYF. CDR3 coding DNA: TGTGCCAGCAGCCAAAATCTTAGGACAGGGGCGTCAGATACGCAGTATTTT.

The chain links TRBV19 to TRBJ2-4, with 10 bases fitting TRBD1. CDR1 and CDR2 (germline): LNHDA, SQIVND (reference sequence). The trim removed 3 bases at V and 6 bases at J, leaving 2 bases unmatched. This CDR3 has 14 residues. The CDR3 sequence: CASSIRDRGNIQYF. The CDR3 bases are TGTGCCAGTAGTATTCGGGACAGGGGAAACATTCAGTACTTC. The complete variable domain, with remaining parts taken from reference TRBV19 and TRBJ2-4, reads DGGITQSPKYLFRKEGQNVTLSCEQNLNHDAMYWYRQDPGQGLRLIYYSQIVNDFQKGDIAEGYSVSREKKESFPLTVTSAQKNPTAFYLCASSIRDRGNIQYFGAGTRLSVL.

The genes are TRBV5-4 and TRBJ2-7, with 9 bases identical to TRBD2. CDR3 length: 16 amino acids. V shed 5 bases, J shed 3 bases, and the junction held 12 bases outside the gene matches. Germline-derived CDR1 and CDR2 are SGHNT and YYREEE (reference sequence). The CDR3 loop is CASRVGGASGIYEQYF. DNA for the CDR3: TGTGCCAGCAGGGTAGGGGGGGCTAGCGGGATCTACGAGCAGTACTTC.